These 21 T cell receptor beta chains originate from one sample sequenced in a study of T-cell reconstitution after alpha-beta-depleted transplantation in children. It was with unique molecular identifiers that the TCRbeta library was prepared. TCRdb analysed the PCR reads with MiXCR anew, one entry per CDR3 protein. Counted here are over 550,000 distinct CDR3 sequences, approximately 10% occurring once; the ten biggest clones make up 3.5% to 5%. Sample: PBMCs from the stem cell graft donor, taken from the stem cell graft. These receptor sequences come from a human donor who donated a stem cell graft to a child with acute myeloid leukemia.

This clonotype was found a few times. The gene calls are TRBV4-3 and TRBJ2-1; 7 positions match TRBD2. The germline gives CDR1 LGHNA, CDR2 YSLEER. This CDR3 is built from 15 residues. V dropped 1 base and J dropped 7; count of bases not matched to a gene: 7. The CDR3, as DNA: TGCGCCAGCAGCCAAGGACTAGCCGAGAGGAATGAGCAGTTCTTC. It is translated as CASSQGLAERNEQFF.

This clonotype was counted ten times or more. The chain is built from TRBV25-1 and TRBJ2-5; weak D call: TRBD1 (7 bases). V was pared by 1 base and J by 5 bases, with 20 bases between. Germline V gene sequence: CDR1 MGHDK, CDR2 SYGVNS. This CDR3 is built from 17 residues. CDR3 coding DNA: TGTGCCAGCAGTGAATCAGGCAGGGGGGTGAGGTGGGAGACCCAGTACTTC. This encodes CASSESGRGVRWETQYF.

In nucleotides, the CDR3 is TGTGCCAGCAGTGAACTAGCGGGGAGCTCCTACGAGCAGTACTTC. This gives the protein CASSELAGSSYEQYF. The rearrangement links TRBV2 to TRBJ2-7, with TRBD2 identical over 9 bases. The length of the CDR3 is 15 residues. CDR1 and CDR2 (germline): SNHLY, FYNNEI. The V segment lost 2 bases and the J segment 0 bases; nucleotides outside the gene matches: 2.

This clonotype was recorded at least ten times. The CDR3 region has the DNA TGTGCCAGCAGTCCCGACAGGGCCACCGGGGAGCTGTTTTTT. It encodes CASSPDRATGELFF. The chain links TRBV12-3 or TRBV12-4 to TRBJ2-2; 7 bases match TRBD1. The CDR3 length is 14 residues. The trim removed 5 bases at V and 4 bases at J, leaving 4 bases unmatched.

This clonotype has at least ten counts. This chain joins TRBV9 and TRBJ2-7; a weak D match, TRBD1 (6 bases). The V gene lost 3 bases and the J gene lost 7 bases, with 23 bases spanning the gap. This CDR3 spans 16 amino acids. The germline V gene has CDR1 SGDLS and CDR2 YYNGEE. For the CDR3, the DNA is TGTGCCAGCAGCGAGGGCAGGGGCAATAGTTTGGTTGAGCAGTACTTC. Its translation is CASSEGRGNSLVEQYF.

This clonotype was seen repeatedly, ten times or more. J is TRBJ2-3 and V is TRBV7-9; the D gene could be TRBD1 or TRBD2 (5 bases each). Per germline, CDR1 SEHNR and CDR2 FQNEAQ (reference sequence). The V and J ends lost 5 bases and 4 bases respectively, with 19 bases between them. CDR3 length: 16 residues. CDR3 in amino acids: CASSPRTAAQADTQYF. CDR3 coding DNA: TGTGCCAGCAGCCCTAGGACTGCTGCACAGGCAGATACGCAGTATTTT.

This clonotype was counted many times. This chain links TRBV9 with TRBJ1-1, with D possibly being TRBD1 (5 bases). V lost 4 bases, J lost 4 bases, and 17 bases lay in between. The germline CDR1 and CDR2 sequences are SGDLS and YYNGEE. The CDR3 has 15 residues. This CDR3 is CASSSQGGSGTEAFF. CDR3 nucleotide sequence: TGTGCCAGCAGCTCCCAGGGTGGCTCGGGCACTGAAGCTTTCTTT.

This clonotype has just a few counts. The chain recombines TRBV6-6 with TRBJ2-5, with D unresolved. The CDR3 totals 13 residues. Per germline, CDR1 MNHNY and CDR2 SVGAGI (reference sequence). V was pared by 2 bases and J by 4 bases, with 8 bases between. The CDR3 nucleotides are TGTGCCAGCAGTTACCGCGTAGCAGAGACCCAGTACTTC. This encodes CASSYRVAETQYF.

The chain is built from TRBV20-1 and TRBJ2-3; unclear D gene. The V gene's germline CDR1 is DFQATT and CDR2 SNEGSKA (reference sequence). The V end lost 4 bases, the J end lost 9 bases, and 11 bases lay between the germline ends. CDR3 size: 11 residues. The CDR3 loop is CSANDPVTQYF. In DNA form, the CDR3 reads TGCAGTGCTAATGACCCAGTAACGCAGTATTTT.

The rearrangement links TRBV7-8 to TRBJ2-7; TRBD1 matches 9 bases. CDR1 is SGHVS, CDR2 FQNEAQ, per germline. This CDR3 region has 16 residues. V lost 5 bases, J lost 4 bases, and 12 bases stayed unmatched. In DNA form, the CDR3 reads TGTGCCAGCAGCCCGACTGAACAGGGGGCCGTATACGAGCAGTACTTC. Residues: CASSPTEQGAVYEQYF. Full variable domain (missing parts from reference TRBV7-8 and TRBJ2-7): GAGVSQSPRYKVAKRGQDVALRCDPISGHVSLFWYQQALGQGPEFLTYFQNEAQLDKSGLPSDRFFAERPEGSVSTLKIQRTQQEDSAVYLCASSPTEQGAVYEQYFGPGTRLTVT.

The chain has TRBV29-1 and TRBJ1-2; tentative D call: TRBD1 (5 bases). Trimming removed 5 bases at V and 1 base at J, with 17 bases between. Germline V gene sequence: CDR1 SQVTM, CDR2 ANQGSEA. This CDR3 has 15 amino acids. The CDR3, as DNA: TGCAGCGTTAGACAGAACCCTAGCCTTAACTATGGCTACACCTTC. This sequence encodes CSVRQNPSLNYGYTF.

The V and J genes are TRBV12-3 or TRBV12-4 and TRBJ2-5, with D perhaps assigned TRBD1 or TRBD2 (5 bases each). Deletions cut 2 bases from V and 3 bases from J, with 19 bases between. CDR3 length: 17 amino acids. The CDR3 nucleotides read TGTGCCAGCAGTTTATATGGGTGGGGCTACGGGGAAGAGACCCAGTACTTC. Amino acids: CASSLYGWGYGEETQYF.

There are a few counts of this clonotype. The CDR3 loop reads CASSPGLAGGIKFF. CDR3 DNA sequence: TGTGCCAGCTCACCGGGGCTAGCGGGAGGAATCAAGTTCTTC. The chain has TRBV18 and TRBJ2-1, with 11 bases matching TRBD2. The CDR3 extends over 14 amino acids. V was clipped by 3 bases and J by 14 bases; unmatched bases: 9. Per germline, CDR1 KGHSH and CDR2 LQKENI.

The chain is built from TRBV7-9 and TRBJ2-1; TRBD2 agrees at 12 bases. The CDR3 covers 16 residues. The ends lost 0 bases at V and 7 bases at J; junction bases unmatched: 4. CDR1 is SEHNR, CDR2 FQNEAQ, per germline (reference sequence). CDR3 residues: CASSLATSGRGNEQFF. The CDR3 DNA reads TGTGCCAGCAGCTTAGCGACTAGCGGGAGAGGGAATGAGCAGTTCTTC.

This clonotype was recorded a few times. V usage is TRBV29-1 and J usage is TRBJ2-1, with 11 nucleotides matching TRBD2. The length of the CDR3 is 13 residues. Per germline, CDR1 SQVTM and CDR2 ANQGSEA. CDR3 in amino acids: CSSSGRAGNEQFF. The CDR3 DNA follows: TGCAGTAGTAGCGGGAGGGCTGGCAATGAGCAGTTCTTC.

J is TRBJ1-1 and V is TRBV6-1; D may be TRBD1 (5 bases). The CDR3 consists of 14 residues. CDR1 is MNHNS and CDR2 is SASEGT in the germline V gene. The V gene lost 6 bases and the J gene lost 3 bases, with 14 bases spanning the gap. Here the CDR3 reads CASRGPTGDTEAFF. CDR3 DNA: TGTGCCAGCAGAGGCCCCACGGGGGACACTGAAGCTTTCTTT.

The chain is built from TRBV20-1 and TRBJ2-5; 12 bases agree with TRBD2. Germline CDR1 and CDR2: DFQATT and SNEGSKA (reference sequence). This CDR3 spans 14 amino acids. After removal of 3 bases from V and 4 bases from J, the junction contained 3 bases not matched to a gene. The CDR3 nucleotides read TGCAGTGCTAGTCCTAGCGGGAGGGCAGAGACCCAGTACTTC. Amino acid sequence: CSASPSGRAETQYF.

This clonotype was found many times. V is TRBV7-9 and J is TRBJ1-6; 8 positions agree with TRBD1. The CDR3 has 14 residues. With 5 bases clipped from V and 5 bases from J, the junction kept 2 bases outside the gene matches. Germline CDR1 reads SEHNR; CDR2 reads FQNEAQ (reference sequence). CDR3 amino acids: CASSQDRDNSPLHF. The DNA of the CDR3 is TGTGCCAGCAGCCAGGACAGGGATAATTCACCCCTCCACTTT.

The CDR3 DNA follows: TGTGCCAGCAGTCAACAGGGTGCCAAAAACATTCAGTACTTC. Protein product: CASSQQGAKNIQYF. The chain has TRBV12-3 or TRBV12-4 and TRBJ2-4; possible D gene TRBD1, 6 bases. Trimming removed 5 bases at V and 1 base at J, with 9 bases between. The CDR3 loop spans 14 amino acids.

This clonotype was found a few times. The chain links TRBV29-1 to TRBJ1-5; 9 bases line up with TRBD1. Trimming cost V 4 bases and J 6 bases; bases outside gene matches: 10. The germline gives CDR1 SQVTM, CDR2 ANQGSEA. The CDR3 has 15 residues. The CDR3 bases are TGCAGCGTTGGACCGACAGGGGGAGGAACTCAGCCCCAGCATTTT. Translating it yields CSVGPTGGGTQPQHF. The whole variable domain, remainder taken from reference TRBV29-1 and TRBJ1-5, is SAVISQKPSRDICQRGTSLTIQCQVDSQVTMMFWYRQQPGQSLTLIATANQGSEATYESGFVIDKFPISRPNLTFSTLTVSNMSPEDSSIYLCSVGPTGGGTQPQHFGDGTRLSIL.

V and J are TRBV7-8 and TRBJ2-1; the D gene could be TRBD1 or TRBD2 (5 bases each). Germline V gene data show CDR1 as SGHVS and CDR2 as FQNEAQ. The CDR3 is 16 residues long. Trimming removed 5 bases from V and 0 bases from J, with 14 bases in between. The CDR3 nucleotides read TGTGCCAGCAGCCCAAGTGCAGGGAGCTCCTACAATGAGCAGTTCTTC. Protein product: CASSPSAGSSYNEQFF.